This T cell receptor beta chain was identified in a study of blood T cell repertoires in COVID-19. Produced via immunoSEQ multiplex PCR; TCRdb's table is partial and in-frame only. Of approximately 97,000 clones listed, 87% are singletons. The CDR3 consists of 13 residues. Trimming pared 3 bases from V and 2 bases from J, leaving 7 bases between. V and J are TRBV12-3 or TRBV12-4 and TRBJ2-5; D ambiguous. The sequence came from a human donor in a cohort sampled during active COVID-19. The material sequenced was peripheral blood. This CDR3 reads CASSFRSQETQYF. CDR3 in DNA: TGTGCCAGCAGTTTCCGGAGTCAAGAGACCCAGTACTTC.